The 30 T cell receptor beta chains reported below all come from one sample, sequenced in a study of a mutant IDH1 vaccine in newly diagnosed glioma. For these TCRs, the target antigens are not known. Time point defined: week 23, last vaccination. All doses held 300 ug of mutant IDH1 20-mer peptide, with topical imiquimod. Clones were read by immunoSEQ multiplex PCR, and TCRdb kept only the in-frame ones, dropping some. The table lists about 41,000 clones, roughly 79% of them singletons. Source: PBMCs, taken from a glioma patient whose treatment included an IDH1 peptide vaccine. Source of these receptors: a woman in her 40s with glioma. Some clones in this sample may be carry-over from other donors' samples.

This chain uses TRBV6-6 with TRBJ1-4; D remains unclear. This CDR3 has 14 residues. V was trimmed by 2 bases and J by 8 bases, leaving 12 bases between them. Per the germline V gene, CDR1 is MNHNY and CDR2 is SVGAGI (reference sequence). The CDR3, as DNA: TGTGCCAGCAGTTACCCCCCTTCGGGGGAAAAACTGTTTTTT. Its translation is CASSYPPSGEKLFF.

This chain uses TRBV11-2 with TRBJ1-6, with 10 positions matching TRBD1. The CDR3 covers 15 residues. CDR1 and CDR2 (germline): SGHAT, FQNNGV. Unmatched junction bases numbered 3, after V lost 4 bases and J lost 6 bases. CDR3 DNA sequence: TGTGCCAGCAGCTGGAGGACAGGGGGTAATTCACCCCTCCACTTT. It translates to CASSWRTGGNSPLHF.

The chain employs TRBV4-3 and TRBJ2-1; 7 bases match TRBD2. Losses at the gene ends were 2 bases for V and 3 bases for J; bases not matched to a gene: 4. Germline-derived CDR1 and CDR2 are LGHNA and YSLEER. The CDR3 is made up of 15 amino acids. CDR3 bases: TGCGCCAGCAGCCAATCAGCGGGACTCTACAATGAGCAGTTCTTC. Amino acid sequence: CASSQSAGLYNEQFF.

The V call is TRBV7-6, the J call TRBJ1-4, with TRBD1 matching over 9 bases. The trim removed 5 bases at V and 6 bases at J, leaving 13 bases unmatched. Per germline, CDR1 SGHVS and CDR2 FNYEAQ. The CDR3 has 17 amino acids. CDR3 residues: CASSNRPGTGKDEKLFF. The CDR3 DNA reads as TGTGCCAGCAGCAACAGGCCCGGGACAGGGAAGGATGAAAAACTGTTTTTT.

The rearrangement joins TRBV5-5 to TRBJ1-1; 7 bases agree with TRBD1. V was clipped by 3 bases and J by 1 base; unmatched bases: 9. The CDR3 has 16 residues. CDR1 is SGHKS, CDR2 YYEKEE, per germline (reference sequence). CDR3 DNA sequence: TGTGCCAGCAGCTCCCGGGACAGTCGATCGAACACTGAAGCTTTCTTT. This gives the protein CASSSRDSRSNTEAFF.

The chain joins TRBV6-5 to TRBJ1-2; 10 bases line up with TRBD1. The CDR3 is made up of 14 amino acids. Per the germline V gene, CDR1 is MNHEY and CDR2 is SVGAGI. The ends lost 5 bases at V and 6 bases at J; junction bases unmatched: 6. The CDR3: CASSRTGGGHGYTF. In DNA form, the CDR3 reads TGTGCCAGCAGTCGGACAGGGGGTGGTCATGGCTACACCTTC.

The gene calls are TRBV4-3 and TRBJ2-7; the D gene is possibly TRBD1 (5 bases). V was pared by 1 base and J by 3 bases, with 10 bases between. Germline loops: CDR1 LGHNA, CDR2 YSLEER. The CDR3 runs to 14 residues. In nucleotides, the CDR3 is TGCGCCAGCAGCCAAGGGGGCGTACACTACGAGCAGTACTTC. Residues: CASSQGGVHYEQYF.

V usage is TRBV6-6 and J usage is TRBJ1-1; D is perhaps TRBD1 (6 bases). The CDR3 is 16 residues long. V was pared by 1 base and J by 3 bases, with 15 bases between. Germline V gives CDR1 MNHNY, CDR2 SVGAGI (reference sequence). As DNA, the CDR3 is TGTGCCAGCAGTTACTTTCGACAGGTTGGATACACTGAAGCTTTCTTT. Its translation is CASSYFRQVGYTEAFF.

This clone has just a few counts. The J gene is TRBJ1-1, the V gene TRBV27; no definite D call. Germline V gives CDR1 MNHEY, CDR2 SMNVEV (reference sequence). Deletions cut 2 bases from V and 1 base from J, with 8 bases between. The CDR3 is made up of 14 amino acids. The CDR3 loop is CASSLGVRNTEAFF. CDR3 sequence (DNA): TGTGCCAGCAGTTTAGGGGTACGGAACACTGAAGCTTTCTTT.

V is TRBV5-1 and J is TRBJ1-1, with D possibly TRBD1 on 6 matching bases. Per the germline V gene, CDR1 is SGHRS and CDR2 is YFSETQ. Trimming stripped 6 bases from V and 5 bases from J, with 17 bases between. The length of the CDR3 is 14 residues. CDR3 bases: TGCGCCAGCACCGAACAGGGAATTGGGACTGAAGCTTTCTTT. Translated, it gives CASTEQGIGTEAFF.

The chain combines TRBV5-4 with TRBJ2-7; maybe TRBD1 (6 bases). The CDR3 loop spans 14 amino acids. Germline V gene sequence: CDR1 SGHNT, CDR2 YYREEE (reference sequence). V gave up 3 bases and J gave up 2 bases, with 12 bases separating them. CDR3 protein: CASSSGTRAYEQYF. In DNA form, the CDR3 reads TGTGCCAGCAGCTCCGGGACAAGGGCCTACGAGCAGTACTTC. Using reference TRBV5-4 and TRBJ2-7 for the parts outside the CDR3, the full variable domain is ETGVTQSPTHLIKTRGQQVTLRCSSQSGHNTVSWYQQALGQGPQFIFQYYREEENGRGNFPPRFSGLQFPNYSSELNVNALELDDSALYLCASSSGTRAYEQYFGPGTRLTVT.

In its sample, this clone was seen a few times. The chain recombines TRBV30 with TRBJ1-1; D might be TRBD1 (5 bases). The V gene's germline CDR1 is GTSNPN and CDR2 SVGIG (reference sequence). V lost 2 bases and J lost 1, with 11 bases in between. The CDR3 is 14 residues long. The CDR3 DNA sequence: TGTGCCTGGAGTCTGGGACTTCCGAACACTGAAGCTTTCTTT. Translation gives CAWSLGLPNTEAFF.

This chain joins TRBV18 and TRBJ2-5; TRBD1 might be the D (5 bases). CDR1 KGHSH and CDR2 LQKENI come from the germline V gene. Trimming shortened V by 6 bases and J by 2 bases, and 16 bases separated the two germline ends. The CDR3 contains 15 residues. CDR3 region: CASSLLDSLQETQYF. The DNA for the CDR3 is TGTGCCAGCTCCCTTCTTGACAGCCTACAAGAGACCCAGTACTTC.

In nucleotides, the CDR3 is TGTGCCAGCAGTAGGACTAGCGGGAGTCGGGGCACCGGGGAGCTGTTTTTT. This gives the protein CASSRTSGSRGTGELFF. This chain connects TRBV6-4 to TRBJ2-2; 13 nucleotides align to TRBD2. Germline trimming cut 5 bases from V and 4 bases from J; bases unmatched to any gene: 7. Per germline, CDR1 MRHNA and CDR2 SNTAGT. This CDR3 has 17 amino acids.

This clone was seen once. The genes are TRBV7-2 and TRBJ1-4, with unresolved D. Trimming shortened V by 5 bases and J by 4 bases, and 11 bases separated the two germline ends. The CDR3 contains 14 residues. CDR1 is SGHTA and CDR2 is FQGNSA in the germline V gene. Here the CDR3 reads CASSLDPNNEKLFF. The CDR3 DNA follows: TGTGCCAGCAGCCTAGATCCGAATAATGAAAAACTGTTTTTT.

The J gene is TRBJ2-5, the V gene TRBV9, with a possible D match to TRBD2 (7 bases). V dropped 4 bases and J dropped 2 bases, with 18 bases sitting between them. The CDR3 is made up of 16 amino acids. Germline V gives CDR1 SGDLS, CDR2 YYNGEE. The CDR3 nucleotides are TGTGCCAGCAGCCGAGGGGGGGGACCGTGGCAAGAGACCCAGTACTTC. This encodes CASSRGGGPWQETQYF.

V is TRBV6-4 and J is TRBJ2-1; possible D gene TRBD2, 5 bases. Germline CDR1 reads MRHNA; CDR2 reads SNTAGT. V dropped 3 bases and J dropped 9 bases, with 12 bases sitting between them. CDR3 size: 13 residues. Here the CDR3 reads CASSEIARGEQFF. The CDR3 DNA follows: TGTGCCAGCAGTGAAATAGCTCGGGGTGAGCAGTTCTTC.

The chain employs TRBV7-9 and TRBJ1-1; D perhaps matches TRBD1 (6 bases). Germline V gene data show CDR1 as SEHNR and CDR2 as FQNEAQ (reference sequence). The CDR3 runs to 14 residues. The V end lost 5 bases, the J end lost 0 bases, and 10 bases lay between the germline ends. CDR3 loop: CASSPGQMNTEAFF. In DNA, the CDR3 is TGTGCCAGCAGCCCTGGACAGATGAACACTGAAGCTTTCTTT.

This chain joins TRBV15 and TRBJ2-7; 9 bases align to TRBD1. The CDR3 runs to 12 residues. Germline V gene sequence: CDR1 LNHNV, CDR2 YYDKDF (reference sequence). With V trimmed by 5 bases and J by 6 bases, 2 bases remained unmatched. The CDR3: CATSLTGGEQYF. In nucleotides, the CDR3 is TGTGCCACCAGCCTGACAGGGGGCGAGCAGTACTTC. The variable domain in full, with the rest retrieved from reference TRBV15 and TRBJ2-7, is DAMVIQNPRYQVTQFGKPVTLSCSQTLNHNVMYWYQQKSSQAPKLLFHYYDKDFNNEADTPDNFQSRRPNTSFCFLDIRSPGLGDTAMYLCATSLTGGEQYFGPGTRLTVT.

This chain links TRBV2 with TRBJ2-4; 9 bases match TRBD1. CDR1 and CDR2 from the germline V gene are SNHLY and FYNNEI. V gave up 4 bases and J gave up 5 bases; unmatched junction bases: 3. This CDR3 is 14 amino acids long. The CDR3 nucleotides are TGTGCCAGCAGTGGATGGGACAGGGAAAACATTCAGTACTTC. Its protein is CASSGWDRENIQYF. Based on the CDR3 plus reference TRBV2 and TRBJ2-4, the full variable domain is EPEVTQTPSHQVTQMGQEVILRCVPISNHLYFYWYRQILGQKVEFLVSFYNNEISEKSEIFDDQFSVERPDGSNFTLKIRSTKLEDSAMYFCASSGWDRENIQYFGAGTRLSVL.

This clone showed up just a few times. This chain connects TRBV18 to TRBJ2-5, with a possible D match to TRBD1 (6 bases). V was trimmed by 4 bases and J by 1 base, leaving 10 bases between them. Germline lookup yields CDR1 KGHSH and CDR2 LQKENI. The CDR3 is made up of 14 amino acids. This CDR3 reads CASSLLGGQETQYF. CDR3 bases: TGTGCCAGCTCACTCCTAGGGGGCCAAGAGACCCAGTACTTC.

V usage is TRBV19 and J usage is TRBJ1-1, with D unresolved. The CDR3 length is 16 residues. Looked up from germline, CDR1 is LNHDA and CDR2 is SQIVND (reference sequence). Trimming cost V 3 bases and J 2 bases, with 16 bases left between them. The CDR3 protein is CASSMAKGKVNTEAFF. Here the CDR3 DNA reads TGTGCCAGTAGTATGGCGAAGGGAAAGGTTAACACTGAAGCTTTCTTT.

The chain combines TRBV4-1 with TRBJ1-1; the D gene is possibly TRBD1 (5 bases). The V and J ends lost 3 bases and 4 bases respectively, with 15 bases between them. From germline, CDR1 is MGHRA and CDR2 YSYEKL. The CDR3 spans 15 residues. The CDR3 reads CASSHGSGGVTEAFF. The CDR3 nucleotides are TGCGCCAGCAGCCATGGGAGCGGGGGGGTCACTGAAGCTTTCTTT.

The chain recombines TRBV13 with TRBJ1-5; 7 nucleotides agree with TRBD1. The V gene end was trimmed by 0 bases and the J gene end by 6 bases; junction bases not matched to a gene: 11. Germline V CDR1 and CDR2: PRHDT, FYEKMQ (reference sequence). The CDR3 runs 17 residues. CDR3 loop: CASSLGQAEAGGQPQHF. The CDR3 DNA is TGTGCCAGCAGCTTAGGCCAGGCGGAGGCAGGGGGTCAGCCCCAGCATTTT.

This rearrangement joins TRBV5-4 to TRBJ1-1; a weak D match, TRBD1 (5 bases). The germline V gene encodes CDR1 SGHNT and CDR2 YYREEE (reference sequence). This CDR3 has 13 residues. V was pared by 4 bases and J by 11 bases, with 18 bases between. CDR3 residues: CASSLALGEGAFF. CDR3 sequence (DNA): TGTGCCAGCAGCCTGGCTCTAGGGGAAGGGGCTTTCTTT.

The CDR3 spells CASSLASGEKLFF. The CDR3 DNA reads as TGTGCCAGCAGCTTGGCCTCGGGTGAAAAACTGTTTTTT. The gene calls are TRBV5-6 and TRBJ1-4; no reliable D call. The V and J ends lost 0 bases and 7 bases respectively, with 7 bases between them. The CDR3 contains 13 residues. Germline CDR1 and CDR2: SGHDT and YYEEEE.

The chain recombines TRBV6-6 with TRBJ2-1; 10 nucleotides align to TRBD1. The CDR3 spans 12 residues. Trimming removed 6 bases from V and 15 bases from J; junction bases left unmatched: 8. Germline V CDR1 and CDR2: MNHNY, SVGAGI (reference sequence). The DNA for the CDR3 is TGTGCCAGCAGCCGAGACAGGGGGCTAGGGTTCTTC. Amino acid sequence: CASSRDRGLGFF.

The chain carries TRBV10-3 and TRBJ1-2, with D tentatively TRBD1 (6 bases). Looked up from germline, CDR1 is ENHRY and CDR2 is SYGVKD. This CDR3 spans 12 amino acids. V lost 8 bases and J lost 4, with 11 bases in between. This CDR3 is CAIGGDTYGYTF. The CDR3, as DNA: TGTGCCATCGGTGGGGACACCTATGGCTACACCTTC.

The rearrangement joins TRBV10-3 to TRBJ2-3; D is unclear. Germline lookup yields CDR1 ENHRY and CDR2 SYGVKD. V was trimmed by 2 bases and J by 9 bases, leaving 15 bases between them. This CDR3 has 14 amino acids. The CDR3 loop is CAISEGPPLLTQYF. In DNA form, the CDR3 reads TGTGCCATCAGTGAGGGCCCTCCCTTGTTGACGCAGTATTTT.

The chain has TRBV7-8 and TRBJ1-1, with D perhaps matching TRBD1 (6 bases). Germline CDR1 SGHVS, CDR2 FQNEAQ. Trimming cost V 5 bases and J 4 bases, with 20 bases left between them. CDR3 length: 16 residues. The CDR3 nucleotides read TGTGCCAGCAGCCGCGCAGGGGCCCTAACTTCCACTGAAGCTTTCTTT. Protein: CASSRAGALTSTEAFF.